This TCR beta chain was sequenced for a study of identifying expanded T cells in peripheral blood. Whole-study findings and limits: Over two and four weeks, about 15 and 19 clones changed, versus around 1.1 between replicates. Across healthy donors, higher total template counts meant significantly greater roughly 2-week count variance.

Notes on this clone: Its specificity is unknown.

Germline V gene data show CDR1 as MNHEY and CDR2 as SVGAGI. The V gene lost 2 bases and the J gene lost 5 bases, with 6 bases spanning the gap. The CDR3 has 12 amino acids. Some clones are missing from TCRdb's copy, which holds only in-frame ones; the method was immunoSEQ multiplex PCR. Among 120,000 or so clones listed, approximately 80% were seen once. During the collection period, no donor immune events like infections were recorded. The chain has TRBV6-5 and TRBJ2-5; D ambiguous. Material: blood. The receptor was derived from a person between 18 and 75 years old in good health. CDR3 DNA sequence: TGTGCCAGCAGTTACGACTCGGAGACCCAGTACTTC. Protein: CASSYDSETQYF.